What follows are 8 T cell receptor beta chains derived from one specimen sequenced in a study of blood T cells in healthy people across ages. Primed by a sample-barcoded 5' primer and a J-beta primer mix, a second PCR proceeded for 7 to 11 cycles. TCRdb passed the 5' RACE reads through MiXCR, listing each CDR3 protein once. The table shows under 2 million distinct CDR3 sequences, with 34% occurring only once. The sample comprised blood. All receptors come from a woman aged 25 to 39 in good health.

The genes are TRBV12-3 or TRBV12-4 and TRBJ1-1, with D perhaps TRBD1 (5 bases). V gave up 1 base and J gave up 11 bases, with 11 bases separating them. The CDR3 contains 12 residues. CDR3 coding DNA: TGTGCCAGCAGTTTAGGGGGGGTGAAGGCTTTCTTT. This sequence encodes CASSLGGVKAFF.

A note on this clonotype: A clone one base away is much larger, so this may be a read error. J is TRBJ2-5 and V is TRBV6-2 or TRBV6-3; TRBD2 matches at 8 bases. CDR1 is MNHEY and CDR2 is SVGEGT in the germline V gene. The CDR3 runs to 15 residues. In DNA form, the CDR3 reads TGTGCCAGCAGTTTTATCAGCGGGAGTGCGGAGATCCAGTACTTC. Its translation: CASSFISGSAEIQYF.

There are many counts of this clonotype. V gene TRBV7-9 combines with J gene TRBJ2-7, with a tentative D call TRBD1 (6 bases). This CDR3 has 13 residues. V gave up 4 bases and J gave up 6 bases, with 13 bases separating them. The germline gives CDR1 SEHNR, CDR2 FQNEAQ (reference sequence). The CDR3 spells CASSSWAGVEQYF. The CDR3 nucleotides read TGTGCCAGCAGCTCCTGGGCAGGGGTCGAGCAGTACTTC.

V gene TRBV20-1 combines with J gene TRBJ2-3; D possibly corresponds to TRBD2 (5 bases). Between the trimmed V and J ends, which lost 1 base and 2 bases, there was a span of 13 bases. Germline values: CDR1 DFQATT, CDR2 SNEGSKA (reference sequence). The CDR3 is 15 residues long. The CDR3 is CSARAGSRLTDTQYF. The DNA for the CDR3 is TGCAGTGCTAGAGCGGGGTCTAGGCTCACAGATACGCAGTATTTT.

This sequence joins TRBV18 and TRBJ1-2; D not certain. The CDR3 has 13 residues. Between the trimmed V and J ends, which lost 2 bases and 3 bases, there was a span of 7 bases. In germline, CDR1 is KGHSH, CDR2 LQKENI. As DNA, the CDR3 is TGTGCCAGCTCACCAACAGAGCACTATGGCTACACCTTC. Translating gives CASSPTEHYGYTF.

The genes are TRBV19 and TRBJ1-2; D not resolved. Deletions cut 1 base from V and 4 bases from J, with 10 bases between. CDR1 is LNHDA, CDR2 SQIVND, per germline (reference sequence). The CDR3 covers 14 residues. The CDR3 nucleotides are TGTGCCAGTAGTATAGCGGCAGCACTCTATGGCTACACCTTC. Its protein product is CASSIAAALYGYTF.

CDR3 coding DNA: TGTGCCAGCAGCCAACAGGGGGCTTACACTGAAGCTTTCTTT. Translated: CASSQQGAYTEAFF. The chain is built from TRBV7-9 and TRBJ1-1, with TRBD1 matching 9 bases. This CDR3 has 14 residues. V shed 5 bases, J shed 3 bases, and the junction held 4 bases outside the gene matches. The germline CDR1 and CDR2 sequences are SEHNR and FQNEAQ (reference sequence). The entire variable domain, with the rest obtained from reference TRBV7-9 and TRBJ1-1, is as follows: DTGVSQNPRHKITKRGQNVTFRCDPISEHNRLYWYRQTLGQGPEFLTYFQNEAQLEKSRLLSDRFSAERPKGSFSTLEIQRTEQGDSAMYLCASSQQGAYTEAFFGQGTRLTVV.

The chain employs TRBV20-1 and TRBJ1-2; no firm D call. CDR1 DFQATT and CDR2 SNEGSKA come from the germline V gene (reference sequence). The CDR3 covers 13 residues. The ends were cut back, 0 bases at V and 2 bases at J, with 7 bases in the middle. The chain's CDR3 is CSARDGLNYGYTF. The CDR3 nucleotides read TGCAGTGCTAGAGACGGTTTAAACTATGGCTACACCTTC.